The 20 T cell receptor beta chains given below trace back to one sample, sequenced in a study of blood T cell repertoires in COVID-19. The protocol was immunoSEQ multiplex PCR, while the TCRdb copy is restricted to in-frame clones and leaves out a portion. The table has some 250,000 clones, approximately 86% seen once. Material for sequencing was peripheral blood. The receptor source for this set is a man aged 30 to 39 with active or convalescent COVID-19.

The genes are TRBV7-8 and TRBJ2-7; 7 nucleotides agree with TRBD1. Trimming removed 0 bases from V and 6 bases from J; junction bases left unmatched: 8. The CDR3 has 15 amino acids. CDR1 and CDR2 (germline): SGHVS, FQNEAQ. The CDR3 bases are TGTGCCAGCAGCTTAGCGATCACAGGGGACGCCGAGCAGTACTTC. This gives the protein CASSLAITGDAEQYF.

The chain has TRBV2 and TRBJ1-1; a possible D gene is TRBD1 (6 bases). The CDR3 spans 13 residues. CDR1 and CDR2 (germline): SNHLY, FYNNEI. Trimming left V 7 bases short and J 3 bases short, with 12 bases between. The CDR3, as DNA: TGTGCCAGCATACGGAACAGGGACACTGAAGCTTTCTTT. Encoded protein: CASIRNRDTEAFF.

This rearrangement joins TRBV5-5 to TRBJ1-5; 10 bases agree with TRBD1. V shed 4 bases and J 6 bases; nucleotides not matched to a gene: 7. This CDR3 is 15 amino acids long. In germline, CDR1 is SGHKS, CDR2 YYEKEE (reference sequence). DNA for the CDR3: TGTGCCAGCAGCCCCGGGACAGGGGTATCTCAGCCCCAGCATTTT. Residues: CASSPGTGVSQPQHF.

There are a few counts of this clone. This chain joins TRBV25-1 and TRBJ1-1; 11 nucleotides align to TRBD1. The CDR3 contains 14 residues. The germline V gene has CDR1 MGHDK and CDR2 SYGVNS. Losses at the gene ends were 4 bases for V and 6 bases for J; bases not matched to a gene: 4. This CDR3 is CASSGTGGASEAFF. CDR3 bases: TGTGCCAGCAGTGGGACAGGGGGCGCGTCTGAAGCTTTCTTT. Supplemented by reference TRBV25-1 and TRBJ1-1, the full variable domain reads EADIYQTPRYLVIGTGKKITLECSQTMGHDKMYWYQQDPGMELHLIHYSYGVNSTEKGDLSSESTVSRIRTEHFPLTLESARPSHTSQYLCASSGTGGASEAFFGQGTRLTVV.

The chain carries TRBV5-1 and TRBJ2-7; no definite D call. V was shortened by 4 bases and J by 3 bases, with 5 bases between the two germline ends. CDR1 is SGHRS and CDR2 is YFSETQ in the germline V gene. The CDR3 spans 11 residues. The CDR3 DNA follows: TGCGCCAGCAGCGCGAACTACGAGCAGTACTTC. Protein product: CASSANYEQYF.

The rearrangement uses TRBV10-2 and TRBJ1-4; D is unresolved. Between the trimmed V and J ends, which lost 2 bases and 8 bases, there was a span of 9 bases. In germline, CDR1 is WSHSY, CDR2 SAAADI. This CDR3 has 13 amino acids. As DNA, the CDR3 is TGCGCCAGCAGTGAGGAACCGAGAGAAAAACTGTTTTTT. This translates into CASSEEPREKLFF.

This rearrangement joins TRBV9 to TRBJ1-1, with a tentative D call TRBD1 (6 bases). Germline V CDR1 and CDR2: SGDLS, YYNGEE. The V and J ends lost 5 bases and 3 bases respectively, with 14 bases between them. The CDR3 consists of 14 residues. CDR3 residues: CASSGKGGHTEAFF. Here the CDR3 DNA reads TGTGCCAGCAGTGGCAAGGGGGGGCACACTGAAGCTTTCTTT.

The J gene is TRBJ2-1, the V gene TRBV11-2, with D maybe TRBD1 (5 bases). This CDR3 has 17 amino acids. Trimming shortened V by 0 bases and J by 2 bases, and 14 bases separated the two germline ends. CDR1 is SGHAT, CDR2 FQNNGV, per germline. Written as DNA, the CDR3 is TGTGCCAGCAGCTTAGACTCAATGACAGAGACCTACAATGAGCAGTTCTTC. Translating it yields CASSLDSMTETYNEQFF.

Comment on this clone: A junction end diverges from the germline sequence, so it may reflect a read error. V gene TRBV29-1 combines with J gene TRBJ1-1; D is unresolved. The CDR3 totals 12 residues. CDR1 is SQVTM and CDR2 is ANQGSEA in the germline V gene. CDR3 amino acids: CSVEQVNTEAFF. DNA of the CDR3: TGCAGCGTTGAACAGGTGAATACTGAAGCTTTCTTT.

The chain employs TRBV14 and TRBJ1-2; maybe TRBD1 (5 bases). Germline assignment: CDR1 SGHDN and CDR2 FVKESK. The CDR3 runs to 15 residues. V lost 0 bases, J lost 4 bases, and 12 bases lay in between. The CDR3 DNA reads TGTGCCAGCAGCCAAGAAGTTGGACAAGCCTATGGCTACACCTTC. This sequence encodes CASSQEVGQAYGYTF.

The chain uses TRBV5-3 and TRBJ2-1; D is undetermined. TRBV5-3 is identified as an open reading frame with a role that is uncertain. V lost 4 bases, J lost 3 bases, and 17 bases lay in between. The CDR3 has 16 amino acids. The chain's CDR3 is CARSIVQALVYNEQFF. The CDR3 bases are TGTGCCAGAAGCATCGTCCAGGCCTTGGTCTACAATGAGCAGTTCTTC.

This sequence joins TRBV25-1 and TRBJ1-2; 7 positions agree with TRBD1. V lost 5 bases and J lost 5; bases outside the gene matches: 5. The V gene's germline CDR1 is MGHDK and CDR2 SYGVNS. The CDR3 contains 13 residues. Here the CDR3 reads CASSKTGDYGYTF. DNA for the CDR3: TGTGCCAGCAGTAAAACAGGGGATTATGGCTACACCTTC.

The chain employs TRBV14 and TRBJ2-5; 8 positions match TRBD2. Germline V gene data show CDR1 as SGHDN and CDR2 as FVKESK. V lost 4 bases, J lost 5 bases, and 6 bases stayed unmatched. This CDR3 comprises 14 residues. CDR3 nucleotide sequence: TGTGCCAGCAGCCTCCGGGGGGGCCCGGAGACCCAGTACTTC. Its translation: CASSLRGGPETQYF.

In its sample, this clone was seen once. The chain links TRBV11-2 to TRBJ1-1; no firm D call. This CDR3 contains 14 residues. Germline loops: CDR1 SGHAT, CDR2 FQNNGV. Trimming shortened V by 5 bases and J by 1 base, and 11 bases separated the two germline ends. CDR3: CASSVTSGNTEAFF. Written as DNA, the CDR3 is TGTGCCAGCAGCGTAACCTCGGGGAACACTGAAGCTTTCTTT. The full variable domain, its missing parts supplied by reference TRBV11-2 and TRBJ1-1, is EAGVAQSPRYKIIEKRQSVAFWCNPISGHATLYWYQQILGQGPKLLIQFQNNGVVDDSQLPKDRFSAERLKGVDSTLKIQPAKLEDSAVYLCASSVTSGNTEAFFGQGTRLTVV.

The chain combines TRBV2 with TRBJ1-6; possibly TRBD1 for D (6 bases). The CDR3 is 15 residues long. Germline loops: CDR1 SNHLY, CDR2 FYNNEI. V was trimmed by 0 bases and J by 7 bases, leaving 10 bases between them. CDR3 nucleotides: TGTGCCAGCAGTGAAGCGGCAGGGGAGAATTCACCCCTCCACTTT. Protein: CASSEAAGENSPLHF.

The chain recombines TRBV20-1 with TRBJ1-4; maybe TRBD1 (5 bases). There are 13 residues in the CDR3. Germline V gives CDR1 DFQATT, CDR2 SNEGSKA (reference sequence). The V end was cut by 3 bases, the J end by 8 bases, with 13 bases between. CDR3 sequence reads: CSASHRSREKLFF. The CDR3 DNA reads as TGCAGTGCTAGTCACAGGAGTCGAGAAAAACTGTTTTTT.

V is TRBV2 and J is TRBJ1-1; no firm D call. V lost 9 bases and J 1 base, leaving 6 bases between the germline ends. Germline V gene lookup returns CDR1 SNHLY and CDR2 FYNNEI. The CDR3 spans 11 residues. This CDR3 is CASAGNTEAFF. As DNA, the CDR3 is TGTGCCAGTGCAGGGAACACTGAAGCTTTCTTT.

This chain uses TRBV9 with TRBJ2-7, with 8 bases aligning to TRBD2. Germline CDR1 SGDLS, CDR2 YYNGEE. Trimming removed 3 bases from V and 6 bases from J; junction bases left unmatched: 5. This CDR3 comprises 13 residues. CDR3 DNA sequence: TGTGCCAGCAGCGGGGGACTAGTTTCCGAGCAGTACTTC. The encoded protein is CASSGGLVSEQYF.

CDR3 protein: CAISDRQGLGETQYF. The CDR3 DNA follows: TGTGCCATCAGTGACAGACAGGGGTTGGGAGAGACCCAGTACTTC. The chain is built from TRBV10-3 and TRBJ2-5; 8 nucleotides line up with TRBD1. The CDR3 spans 15 residues. Looked up from germline, CDR1 is ENHRY and CDR2 is SYGVKD. V trimming: 3 bases; J trimming: 4 bases; junction bases outside the gene matches: 7.

This clone was detected once. The CDR3 coding sequence is TGTGCCAGCAGTTTAGGCTCGGGAGCTTATGGGACCCAGTACTTC. Translated, it gives CASSLGSGAYGTQYF. The chain links TRBV27 to TRBJ2-5, with D possibly TRBD2 on 6 matching bases. Germline V gene data show CDR1 as MNHEY and CDR2 as SMNVEV (reference sequence). Trimming removed 2 bases at V and 7 bases at J, with 17 bases between. CDR3 length equals 15 residues.